Reported below is one T cell receptor (beta chain). Its antigen is unknown. The entry originates in a study of a mutant IDH1 vaccine in newly diagnosed glioma. At the level of the study: The initiation of vaccination occurred 4-6 weeks after radiotherapy alone, or with temozolomide cycles. Patients under treatment included 62.5% males and approximately 38% females and had a mean age of approximately 40 years. Whole-study findings and limits: Whatever changes occurred in top peripheral T cell clonotypes seemed unrelated to pseudoprogression.

Time point here: week 35, safety follow-up. Doses comprised 300 ug of mutant IDH1 20-mer peptide each, plus topical imiquimod. Donors had new IDH1-mutant astrocytomas of WHO grade 3 or 4 (ATRX-lost). TCRdb's copy holds only in-frame clones and misses some; the assay was immunoSEQ multiplex PCR. The table records 55,000 to 65,000 clones, around 84% of them present only once. The germline CDR1 and CDR2 sequences are MNHEY and SMNVEV (reference sequence). This CDR3 contains 15 residues. Trimming cost V 6 bases and J 2 bases, with 14 bases left between them. The clonotype originates from a man younger than 40 with glioma. The sample was PBMCs, taken from a glioma patient whose treatment included an IDH1 peptide vaccine. V and J are TRBV27 and TRBJ1-5; D is possibly TRBD1 (6 bases). As DNA, the CDR3 is TGTGCCAGCAGGTCGACAGGTTCGGGCAATCAGCCCCAGCATTTT. Translation gives CASRSTGSGNQPQHF.